This record covers a single T cell receptor (beta chain). The length of the CDR3 is 13 residues. The germline gives CDR1 GTSNPN, CDR2 SVGIG (reference sequence). With V trimmed by 7 bases and J by 8 bases, 9 bases remained unmatched. This sample is part of a study of shared clonotypes between healthy human individuals. The assay was immunoSEQ multiplex PCR, and TCRdb's table has in-frame clones only and misses some. This table has 2 million to 2.5 million clones, approximately 94% appearing once. Sequenced input: naive CD4+ T cells sorted from blood. This sample's subset: CD45RA+ positively selected. The sequence derives from a man younger than 30 in good health. The chain carries TRBV30 and TRBJ1-4; 8 positions agree with TRBD1. The DNA of the CDR3 is TGTGCCTTACTCGGCAGGGGGCGAGAAAAACTGTTTTTT. Translating gives CALLGRGREKLFF.